This T cell receptor beta chain was obtained from a study of blood T cells in healthy people across ages. There are 16 residues in the CDR3. CDR1 SGHRS and CDR2 YFSETQ come from the germline V gene. As concerns this clonotype: The antigen remains unidentified.

Through a sample-barcoded 5' primer and a J-beta primer mix, a second PCR was run for about 6 to 12 cycles. A template-switch adaptor containing 12 random nucleotides labeled each cDNA molecule. TCRdb reanalysed the 5' RACE reads using MiXCR and keeps one entry per CDR3 protein. The sample includes roughly 680,000 distinct CDR3 sequences, around 20% of them seen just once. The study's findings and limits: Fewer expanded clones and more diversity marked long-lived versus aged donors. Age showed a roughly linear inverse relationship with TCR beta diversity per million T cells.

Source material: blood. This rearrangement joins TRBV5-1 to TRBJ2-7, with TRBD2 matching 12 bases. The J call is uncertain, as TRBJ2-1 better fits the DNA end. This sequence was found in a man aged 65 to 85 in good health. The CDR3 DNA is TGCGCCAGCAGCCTTCGACTAGCGGGAGCCTCGGATGAGCAGTTCTTC. It is translated as CASSLRLAGASDEQFF.